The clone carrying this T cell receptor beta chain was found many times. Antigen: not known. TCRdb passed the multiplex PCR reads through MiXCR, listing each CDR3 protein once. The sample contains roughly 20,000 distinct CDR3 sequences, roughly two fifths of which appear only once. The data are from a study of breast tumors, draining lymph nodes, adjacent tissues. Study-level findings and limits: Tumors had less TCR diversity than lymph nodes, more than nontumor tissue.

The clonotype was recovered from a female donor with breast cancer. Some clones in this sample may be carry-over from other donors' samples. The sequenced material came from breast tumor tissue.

The CDR3 sequence: CASSLGPGLPSTDTQYF. The CDR3 coding sequence is TGTGCCAGCAGCTTGGGACCAGGGCTCCCTAGCACAGATACGCAGTATTTT. V is TRBV5-6 and J is TRBJ2-3; weak D call: TRBD1 (5 bases). The V gene's germline CDR1 is SGHDT and CDR2 YYEEEE. V was clipped by 0 bases and J by 0 bases, with 14 bases between them. The CDR3 is 17 residues long. Using reference TRBV5-6 and TRBJ2-3 for the parts outside the CDR3, the full variable domain is DAGVTQSPTHLIKTRGQQVTLRCSPKSGHDTVSWYQQALGQGPQFIFQYYEEEERQRGNFPDRFSGHQFPNYSSELNVNALLLGDSALYLCASSLGPGLPSTDTQYFGPGTRLTVL.